A selection of T cell receptor beta chains follows, all from one sample in a study of long-term antiretroviral therapy in people with HIV. Repertoires were generated with immunoSEQ multiplex PCR, while TCRdb's copy carries only in-frame clones and drops some. The sample has under 45,000 clones; 90% to 95% are singletons. Sequenced material: unsorted PBMCs, taken just over 5 years after starting antiretroviral therapy. Every receptor here comes from a woman between 50 and 59 years old with HIV. Each CDR3 is given with its conserved first and last residue. Each record gives: CDR3 length, clone size, J gene, D gene, V gene, CDR3 protein, CDR3 DNA. The D gene is left open where the match is weak. The size entry is marked missing in some rows and otherwise reads once, few, many or a size class.

>16|.|TRBJ2-3|TRBD1|TRBV6-1
CASSEALGQGTDTQYF
TGTGCCAGCAGTGAAGCCCTCGGACAGGGCACAGATACGCAGTATTTT
>16|.|TRBJ1-1|.|TRBV4-3
CASSSGAQNLNTEAFF
TGCGCCAGCAGCTCGGGGGCTCAGAACCTGAACACTGAAGCTTTCTTT
>14|.|TRBJ2-1|TRBD2|TRBV9
CASSVDRGGREQFF
TGTGCCAGCAGCGTAGATCGGGGGGGGCGCGAGCAGTTCTTC
>15|.|TRBJ2-7|TRBD1|TRBV5-1
CASSLRGTGTYEQYF
TGCGCCAGCAGCTTGAGGGGGACAGGCACCTACGAGCAGTACTTC
>14|once|TRBJ1-2|.|TRBV2
CASNFLGANYGYTF
TGTGCCAGCAATTTTTTAGGAGCTAACTATGGCTACACCTTC
>16|.|TRBJ1-5|.|TRBV4-2
CASSPGPGRDNQPQHF
TGTGCCAGCAGCCCGGGCCCGGGAAGGGACAATCAGCCCCAGCATTTT
>15|.|TRBJ2-7|.|TRBV29-1
CSVGTTGYEGGEQYF
TGCAGCGTTGGAACCACAGGGTACGAGGGCGGCGAGCAGTACTTC
>17|.|TRBJ1-6|.|TRBV11-2
CASSLRGSSSYNSPLHF
TGTGCCAGCAGCCTCAGGGGTTCTAGCTCCTATAATTCACCCCTCCACTTT
>14|.|TRBJ2-3|.|TRBV6-4
CASSEEGFTDTQYF
TGTGCCAGCAGTGAGGAGGGATTCACAGATACGCAGTATTTT
>14|.|TRBJ2-7|TRBD1|TRBV5-1
CASSLRQGQYEQYF
TGCGCCAGCAGCTTAAGGCAGGGACAGTACGAGCAGTACTTC
>16|.|TRBJ2-2|TRBD1|TRBV4-3
CASSQGQGKYTGELFF
TGCGCCAGCAGCCAAGGACAGGGAAAATACACCGGGGAGCTGTTTTTT
>13|.|TRBJ2-2|.|TRBV9
CASSVASAGELFF
TGTGCCAGCAGCGTAGCTTCGGCCGGGGAGCTGTTTTTT
>12|.|TRBJ1-1|TRBD1|TRBV29-1
CSVAQGGTEAFF
TGCAGCGTCGCACAGGGGGGCACTGAAGCTTTCTTT
>13|.|TRBJ1-1|.|TRBV6-5
CASTPPQNTEAFF
TGTGCCAGCACTCCCCCCCAGAACACTGAAGCTTTCTTT
>16|.|TRBJ2-7|TRBD1|TRBV6-5
CASSYSRGQGSYEQYF
TGTGCCAGCAGTTACTCGAGGGGACAGGGATCCTACGAGCAGTACTTC
>13|.|TRBJ1-3|.|TRBV29-1
CSVRPGSGNTIYF
TGCAGCGTGCGGCCGGGGTCTGGAAACACCATATATTTT
>15|.|TRBJ1-1|TRBD1|TRBV7-9
CASSFRGQGDTEAFF
TGTGCCAGCAGCTTTCGCGGACAGGGGGACACTGAAGCTTTCTTT
>12|.|TRBJ2-7|.|TRBV2
CASSEQGYEQYF
TGTGCCAGCAGTGAACAGGGCTACGAGCAGTACTTC
>14|.|TRBJ2-2|TRBD1|TRBV5-1
CASRGDRFTGELFF
TGCGCCAGCAGAGGGGACAGATTCACCGGGGAGCTGTTTTTT
>16|once|TRBJ1-6|TRBD1|TRBV5-6
CASSRLGQGFNSPLHF
TGTGCCAGCAGCCGTTTAGGACAGGGATTTAATTCACCCCTCCACTTT